The 20 T cell receptor beta chains below all came from one sample that was sequenced in a study of T cell responses to AZD1222 COVID-19 vaccine. Assay: immunoSEQ multiplex PCR; the TCRdb copy retains only in-frame clones and omits some. Of about 100,000 clones in the sample, less than 90% were seen once. Here the sequenced sample was peripheral blood, taken on day 0 of AZD1222 vaccination. These receptors were taken from an adult in good health.

V is TRBV2 and J is TRBJ2-2; D may be TRBD2 (6 bases). The CDR3 has 12 residues. CDR1 is SNHLY and CDR2 is FYNNEI in the germline V gene. Trimming cost V 5 bases and J 9 bases, with 10 bases left between them. CDR3 in DNA: TGTGCCAGCAGTTCTACTAGCCGGGAGCTGTTTTTT. Translating it yields CASSSTSRELFF.

This chain uses TRBV6-2 or TRBV6-3 with TRBJ1-1; tentative D call: TRBD1 (6 bases). CDR3 length equals 13 residues. Germline V gene data show CDR1 as MNHEY and CDR2 as SVGEGT. With 4 bases removed from V and 1 base from J, the gap between germline ends came to 7 bases. The CDR3 DNA sequence: TGTGCCAGCAGTTTGACAGGGAACACTGAAGCTTTCTTT. Translated, it gives CASSLTGNTEAFF.

The genes are TRBV7-9 and TRBJ2-5; 10 bases are a match to TRBD1. The trim removed 5 bases at V and 6 bases at J, leaving 6 bases unmatched. Germline V CDR1 and CDR2: SEHNR, FQNEAQ (reference sequence). There are 14 residues in the CDR3. The CDR3 protein is CASSAGQGIQTQYF. CDR3 in DNA: TGTGCCAGCAGCGCGGGACAGGGGATACAGACCCAGTACTTC.

This clone turned up a few times. V is TRBV6-1 and J is TRBJ2-1; 8 nucleotides align to TRBD2. The V and J ends lost 2 bases and 4 bases, in that order; junction bases with no gene match: 4. The germline V gene encodes CDR1 MNHNS and CDR2 SASEGT. The CDR3 loop spans 15 amino acids. CDR3 sequence (DNA): TGTGCCAGCAGTGAAATGGGACTAGGTTACAATGAGCAGTTCTTC. Residues: CASSEMGLGYNEQFF.

J is TRBJ1-5 and V is TRBV4-1, with D unresolved. Trimming shortened V by 7 bases and J by 0 bases, and 13 bases separated the two germline ends. The CDR3 runs 15 residues. Germline loops: CDR1 MGHRA, CDR2 YSYEKL. The CDR3 nucleotides are TGCGCCAGCAACATCGGCCAAAATAGCAATCAGCCCCAGCATTTT. Protein sequence: CASNIGQNSNQPQHF.

J is TRBJ2-2 and V is TRBV10-3; D may be TRBD1 (6 bases). Germline CDR1 ENHRY, CDR2 SYGVKD. V dropped 5 bases and J dropped 6 bases, with 10 bases sitting between them. The CDR3 sequence is 13 residues long. The CDR3 DNA reads as TGTGCCATCAGTCCAGGGGTCGCCGGGGAGCTGTTTTTT. It translates to CAISPGVAGELFF.

The chain is built from TRBV4-3 and TRBJ1-2, with a possible D match to TRBD1 (6 bases). This CDR3 is built from 14 residues. V was shortened by 2 bases and J by 8 bases, with 15 bases between the two germline ends. Germline V gives CDR1 LGHNA, CDR2 YSLEER. CDR3 sequence: CASSQNRVGGGYTF. The CDR3 DNA reads TGCGCCAGCAGCCAAAACAGGGTAGGAGGAGGCTACACCTTC.

The chain combines TRBV5-8 with TRBJ2-1; TRBD2 matches 10 bases. Germline V lookup: CDR1 SGHTS, CDR2 YDEGEE. The CDR3 totals 15 residues. Germline trimming cut 4 bases from V and 4 bases from J; bases unmatched to any gene: 5. The CDR3: CASSPGTSAYNEQFF. Here the CDR3 DNA reads TGTGCCAGCAGCCCCGGGACTAGCGCTTACAATGAGCAGTTCTTC.

This chain connects TRBV9 to TRBJ2-5; 9 bases align to TRBD2. J gave up 2 bases and V 4 bases, and 9 bases lay outside the gene matches. The CDR3 has 16 residues. Germline V CDR1 and CDR2: SGDLS, YYNGEE. The CDR3 spells CASSPSGAGGQETQYF. CDR3 DNA sequence: TGTGCCAGCAGCCCAAGTGGGGCGGGAGGGCAAGAGACCCAGTACTTC.

The rearrangement joins TRBV6-5 to TRBJ2-7; 9 bases are a match to TRBD1. The germline gives CDR1 MNHEY, CDR2 SVGAGI. The length of the CDR3 is 14 residues. J lost 3 bases, V lost 6 bases, and 6 bases had no gene match. The CDR3 coding sequence is TGTGCCAGCAGCTCGGACAGGGGAGACTACGAGCAGTACTTC. Its protein product is CASSSDRGDYEQYF.

The rearrangement links TRBV9 to TRBJ2-3; D perhaps matches TRBD2 (6 bases). CDR1 is SGDLS and CDR2 is YYNGEE in the germline V gene. The ends were cut back, 4 bases at V and 0 bases at J, with 21 bases in the middle. This CDR3 has 18 residues. The CDR3 region is CASSSRAGFLLSTDTQYF. The CDR3 region has the DNA TGTGCCAGCAGCTCCCGCGCGGGGTTCCTTCTTAGCACAGATACGCAGTATTTT.

J is TRBJ1-1 and V is TRBV12-3 or TRBV12-4, with D unclear. This CDR3 is built from 11 residues. Between the trimmed V and J ends, which lost 5 bases and 1 base, there was a span of 2 bases. The CDR3 nucleotides read TGTGCCAGCAGTCGGAACACTGAAGCTTTCTTT. This gives the protein CASSRNTEAFF.

The genes are TRBV3-1 (or the pseudogene TRBV3-2) and TRBJ1-2; D call uncertain. The CDR3 spans 15 residues. From germline, CDR1 is LGHDT and CDR2 YNNKEL (reference sequence). V was pared by 1 base and J by 2 bases, with 11 bases between. The CDR3 protein is CASSQGAWENYGYTF. CDR3 in DNA: TGTGCCAGCAGCCAAGGTGCCTGGGAGAACTATGGCTACACCTTC.

The chain recombines TRBV6-5 with TRBJ1-5; tentatively, D is TRBD1 (6 bases). CDR1 and CDR2 (germline): MNHEY, SVGAGI. The CDR3 is made up of 14 amino acids. Trimming took 6 bases from V and 3 from J, leaving 12 bases between them. The CDR3 bases are TGTGCCAGCAGCCGAAGGGGGTACAATCAGCCCCAGCATTTT. This sequence encodes CASSRRGYNQPQHF.

The chain recombines TRBV7-6 with TRBJ2-2, with 7 bases that match TRBD2. The CDR3 spans 15 residues. Trimming at V came to 4 bases and at J to 6 bases, leaving 8 bases not matched to a gene. In germline, CDR1 is SGHVS, CDR2 FNYEAQ. The CDR3 loop reads CASSWGGRGAGELFF. In DNA, the CDR3 is TGTGCCAGCAGCTGGGGGGGGAGGGGAGCCGGGGAGCTGTTTTTT.

The rearrangement joins TRBV12-3 or TRBV12-4 to TRBJ1-1; the D is unclear. The CDR3 runs to 13 residues. Deletions cut 5 bases from V and 10 bases from J, with 17 bases between. For the CDR3, the DNA is TGTGCCAGCAGTACTCCACGTAGCTCCGGAGCTTTCTTT. Translated, it gives CASSTPRSSGAFF.

The V call is TRBV19, the J call TRBJ2-6; 8 nucleotides agree with TRBD1. The CDR3 is 18 amino acids. Germline values: CDR1 LNHDA, CDR2 SQIVND (reference sequence). With V trimmed by 6 bases and J by 0 bases, 10 bases remained unmatched. The CDR3 reads CASSPPDRGGSGANVLTF. The CDR3 DNA follows: TGTGCCAGTAGCCCACCCGACAGGGGAGGCTCTGGGGCCAACGTCCTGACTTTC.

The J gene is TRBJ2-3, the V gene TRBV11-3; D perhaps matches TRBD2 (6 bases). The germline gives CDR1 SGHNT, CDR2 YENEEA. This CDR3 has 17 amino acids. V was pared by 0 bases and J by 0 bases, with 13 bases between. The DNA for the CDR3 is TGTGCCAGCAGCTTAGACACCTTTCGGGGGAGCACAGATACGCAGTATTTT. Protein sequence: CASSLDTFRGSTDTQYF.

The chain combines TRBV24-1 with TRBJ2-1; no clear D gene. Deletions cut 5 bases from V and 6 bases from J, with 7 bases between. This CDR3 has 12 residues. Germline V gene lookup returns CDR1 KGHDR and CDR2 SFDVKD. CDR3 protein: CATSVGFNEQFF. The CDR3 coding sequence is TGTGCCACCAGTGTTGGGTTCAATGAGCAGTTCTTC.

This clone occurred once. CDR3 in DNA: TGTGCCAGCAGCGTAAGGGCGGTTGGGGGGAATGAGCAGTTCTTC. Its protein product is CASSVRAVGGNEQFF. The genes are TRBV7-9 and TRBJ2-1, with D perhaps TRBD2 (6 bases). Germline CDR1 reads SEHNR; CDR2 reads FQNEAQ (reference sequence). V was shortened by 5 bases and J by 7 bases, with 18 bases between the two germline ends. CDR3 size: 15 residues.